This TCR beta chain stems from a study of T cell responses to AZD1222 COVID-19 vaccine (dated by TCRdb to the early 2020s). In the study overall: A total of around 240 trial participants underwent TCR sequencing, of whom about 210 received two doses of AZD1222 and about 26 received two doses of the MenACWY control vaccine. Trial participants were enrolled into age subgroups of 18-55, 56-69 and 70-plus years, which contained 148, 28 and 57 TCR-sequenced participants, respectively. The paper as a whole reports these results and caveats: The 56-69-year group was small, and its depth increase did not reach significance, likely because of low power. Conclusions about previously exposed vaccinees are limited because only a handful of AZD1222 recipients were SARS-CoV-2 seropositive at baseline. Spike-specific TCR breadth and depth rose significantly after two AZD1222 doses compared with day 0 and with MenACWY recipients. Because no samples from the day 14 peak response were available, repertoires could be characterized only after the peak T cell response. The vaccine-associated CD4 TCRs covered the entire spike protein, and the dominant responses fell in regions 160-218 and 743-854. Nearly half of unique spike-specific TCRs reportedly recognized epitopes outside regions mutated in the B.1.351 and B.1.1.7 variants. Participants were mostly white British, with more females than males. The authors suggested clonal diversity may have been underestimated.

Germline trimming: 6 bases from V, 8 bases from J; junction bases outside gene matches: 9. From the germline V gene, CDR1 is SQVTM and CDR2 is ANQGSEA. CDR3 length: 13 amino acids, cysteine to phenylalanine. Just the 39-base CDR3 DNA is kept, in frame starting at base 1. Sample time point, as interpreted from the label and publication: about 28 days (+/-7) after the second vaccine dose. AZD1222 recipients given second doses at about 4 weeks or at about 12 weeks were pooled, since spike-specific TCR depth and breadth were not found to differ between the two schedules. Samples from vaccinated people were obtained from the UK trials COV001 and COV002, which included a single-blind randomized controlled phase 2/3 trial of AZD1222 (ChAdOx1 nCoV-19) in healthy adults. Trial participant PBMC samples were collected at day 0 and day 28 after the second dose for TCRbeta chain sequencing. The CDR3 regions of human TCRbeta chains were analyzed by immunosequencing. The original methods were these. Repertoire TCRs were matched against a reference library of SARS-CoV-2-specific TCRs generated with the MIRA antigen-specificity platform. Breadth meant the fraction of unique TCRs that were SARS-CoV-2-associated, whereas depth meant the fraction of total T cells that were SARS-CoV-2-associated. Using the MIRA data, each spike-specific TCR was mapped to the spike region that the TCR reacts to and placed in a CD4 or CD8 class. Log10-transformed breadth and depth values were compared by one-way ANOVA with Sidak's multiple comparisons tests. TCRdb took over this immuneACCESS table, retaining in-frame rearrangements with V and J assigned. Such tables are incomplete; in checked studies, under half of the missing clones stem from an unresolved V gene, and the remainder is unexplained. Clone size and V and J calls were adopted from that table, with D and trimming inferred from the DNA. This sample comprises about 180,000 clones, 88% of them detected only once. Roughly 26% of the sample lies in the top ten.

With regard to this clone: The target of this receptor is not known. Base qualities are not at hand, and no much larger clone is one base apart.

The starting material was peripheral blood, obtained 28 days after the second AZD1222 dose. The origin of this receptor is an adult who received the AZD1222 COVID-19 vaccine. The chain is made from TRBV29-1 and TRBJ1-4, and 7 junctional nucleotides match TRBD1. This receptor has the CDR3 CSVQNRGGEKLFF. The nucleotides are TGCAGCGTCCAGAACAGGGGAGGAGAAAAACTGTTTTTT.